One T cell receptor beta chain is described in this entry. The antigen remains unidentified. This entry is derived from a study of shared clonotypes between healthy human individuals. V was clipped by 2 bases and J by 0 bases; unmatched bases: 7. Germline-derived CDR1 and CDR2 are SGHTA and FQGTGA. There are 17 residues in the CDR3. The study's findings and limits: Represented genetic and exposure-history diversity was restricted by having few donors.

The repertoire was sequenced with immunoSEQ multiplex PCR; TCRdb's copy has only in-frame clones and lacks some. Of under 600,000 clones in the sample, 70% to 80% are singletons; the top ten hold 9.5% to 15%. The clonotype was recovered from a woman in her thirties or forties in good health. Some clones in this sample may be carry-over from other donors' samples. The V call is TRBV7-3, the J call TRBJ2-3; 8 bases map to TRBD2. The sample taken for sequencing was PBMCs. The CDR3 DNA reads as TGTGCCAGCAGCTTACTGGGCGGGAGGTATAGCACAGATACGCAGTATTTT. This encodes CASSLLGGRYSTDTQYF.